What follows are 27 T cell receptor beta chains derived from one specimen sequenced in a study of human T cells and chemical hapten exposure. Using its own MiXCR run on the RACE reads, TCRdb lists one record per CDR3 protein. This table has around 150,000 distinct CDR3 sequences, roughly 26% appearing once. Indicated time point: patch test 3, about 24 weeks after DPC sensitization. Treatment: therapeutic diphenylcyclopropenone sensitization with weekly scalp DPC. Sequenced material: whole blood, taken in connection with sensitization to the hapten diphenylcyclopropenone (DPC). Source of these receptors: a woman aged 18-29 years with alopecia areata. Some clones in this sample may be carry-over from other donors' samples.

The genes are TRBV10-3 and TRBJ2-5; 8 nucleotides align to TRBD1. The CDR3 is made up of 14 amino acids. The V and J ends lost 6 bases and 3 bases, in that order; junction bases with no gene match: 6. From germline, CDR1 is ENHRY and CDR2 SYGVKD. DNA of the CDR3: TGTGCCATCAGCCCCGGACAGGGAGAAGAGACCCAGTACTTC. Encoded protein: CAISPGQGEETQYF.

CDR3 DNA: TGCAGTGCTCAGGACTTCACGTACGAGCAGTACTTC. It yields the protein CSAQDFTYEQYF. The chain is built from TRBV20-1 and TRBJ2-7; weak D call: TRBD2 (5 bases). V lost 5 bases and J lost 4, with 12 bases in between. Germline lookup yields CDR1 DFQATT and CDR2 SNEGSKA (reference sequence). The CDR3 runs 12 residues.

The chain is built from TRBV7-8 and TRBJ1-1; possibly TRBD1 for D (6 bases). CDR1 SGHVS and CDR2 FQNEAQ come from the germline V gene. Trimming pared 4 bases from V and 0 bases from J, leaving 12 bases between. CDR3 size: 15 residues. The CDR3 sequence is CASSSRGTLNTEAFF. CDR3 DNA sequence: TGTGCCAGCAGCTCTAGAGGGACATTGAACACTGAAGCTTTCTTT.

The gene calls are TRBV7-9 and TRBJ1-2, with D possibly matching TRBD1 (5 bases). The germline CDR1 and CDR2 sequences are SEHNR and FQNEAQ (reference sequence). Trimming stripped 6 bases from V and 4 bases from J, with 18 bases between. This CDR3 is built from 15 residues. CDR3 residues: CASRTEGTAVYGYTF. The CDR3 nucleotides read TGTGCCAGCAGAACGGAGGGGACGGCCGTCTATGGCTACACCTTC.

Ten or more counts support this clonotype. The V and J genes are TRBV3-1 and TRBJ2-5; TRBD2 aligns across 9 bases. The V segment lost 1 base and the J segment 5 bases; nucleotides outside the gene matches: 11. Germline V gene data show CDR1 as LGHDT and CDR2 as YNNKEL (reference sequence). The CDR3 runs to 17 residues. CDR3 sequence: CASSQVASGGMGETQYF. The CDR3 coding sequence is TGTGCCAGCAGCCAAGTAGCCAGCGGGGGGATGGGTGAGACCCAGTACTTC.

This clonotype showed up just a few times. The V call is TRBV6-2 or TRBV6-3, the J call TRBJ2-3, with TRBD2 identical over 12 bases. The CDR3 is 16 amino acids. After removal of 6 bases from V and 4 bases from J, the junction contained 8 bases not matched to a gene. Germline V gene lookup returns CDR1 MNHEY and CDR2 SVGEGT. CDR3 protein: CASSRGLAGQSDTQYF. The CDR3 DNA reads TGTGCCAGCAGCCGTGGACTAGCGGGGCAGTCAGATACGCAGTATTTT.

This clonotype was seen a few times. The chain carries TRBV7-2 and TRBJ1-5; possibly TRBD1 for D (5 bases). Germline V CDR1 and CDR2: SGHTA, FQGNSA. Trimming removed 1 base from V and 1 base from J, with 5 bases in between. CDR3 length equals 14 residues. The CDR3 nucleotides read TGTGCCAGCAGCTTAGGGGACAGCAATCAGCCCCAGCATTTT. Translation gives CASSLGDSNQPQHF.

This clonotype appeared a few times. The V gene is TRBV5-1, the J gene TRBJ2-5; D possibly corresponds to TRBD1 (6 bases). V gave up 5 bases and J gave up 1 base, with 12 bases separating them. The CDR3 consists of 14 residues. From germline, CDR1 is SGHRS and CDR2 YFSETQ. The CDR3 protein is CASRNGQFQETQYF. Here the CDR3 DNA reads TGCGCCAGCAGAAACGGACAGTTCCAAGAGACCCAGTACTTC.

V and J are TRBV7-9 and TRBJ1-6; TRBD1 is a possible D gene (6 bases). CDR1 is SEHNR and CDR2 is FQNEAQ in the germline V gene (reference sequence). Trimming removed 4 bases at V and 13 bases at J, with 20 bases between. CDR3 length: 15 amino acids. CDR3 sequence reads: CASSSRTGLPLPLHF. DNA for the CDR3: TGTGCCAGCAGCTCAAGAACAGGGCTCCCCCTGCCCCTCCACTTT.

This chain uses TRBV7-9 with TRBJ2-1, with 9 bases that match TRBD1. Germline CDR1 SEHNR, CDR2 FQNEAQ (reference sequence). This CDR3 spans 16 amino acids. V trimming: 5 bases; J trimming: 5 bases; junction bases outside the gene matches: 10. The CDR3 here is CASSLYRGLEHNEQFF. The CDR3 nucleotides read TGTGCCAGCAGCCTATACAGGGGGCTCGAGCACAATGAGCAGTTCTTC.

The rearrangement joins TRBV6-2 or TRBV6-3 to TRBJ1-5, with a possible D match to TRBD1 (5 bases). CDR1 and CDR2 (germline): MNHEY, SVGEGT. The CDR3 runs to 16 residues. The V gene lost 5 bases and the J gene lost 0 bases, with 14 bases spanning the gap. This CDR3 is CASSRDRHLSNQPQHF. The CDR3 nucleotides read TGTGCCAGCAGTAGAGACAGACACCTTAGCAATCAGCCCCAGCATTTT.

The chain is built from TRBV11-2 and TRBJ2-7; D not resolved. CDR1 and CDR2 (germline): SGHAT, FQNNGV. The CDR3 contains 15 residues. V lost 1 base, J lost 3 bases, and 13 bases lay in between. The CDR3 reads CASSLVRHPSYEQYF. In DNA, the CDR3 is TGTGCCAGCAGCTTAGTTCGGCACCCCAGCTACGAGCAGTACTTC. The full variable domain, with the rest looked up from reference TRBV11-2 and TRBJ2-7, is EAGVAQSPRYKIIEKRQSVAFWCNPISGHATLYWYQQILGQGPKLLIQFQNNGVVDDSQLPKDRFSAERLKGVDSTLKIQPAKLEDSAVYLCASSLVRHPSYEQYFGPGTRLTVT.

The chain uses TRBV29-1 and TRBJ2-2, with D tentatively TRBD1 or TRBD2 (5 bases each). This CDR3 region has 13 residues. CDR1 SQVTM and CDR2 ANQGSEA come from the germline V gene. The ends were cut back, 6 bases at V and 2 bases at J, with 10 bases in the middle. The chain's CDR3 is CSVRDGNTGELFF. CDR3 in DNA: TGCAGCGTCCGGGACGGAAACACCGGGGAGCTGTTTTTT.

Concerning this clonotype itself: At one end the junction does not follow the germline gene, possibly because of a read error. The chain is built from TRBV7-2 and TRBJ1-2; D unresolved. Germline CDR1 SGHTA, CDR2 FQGNSA. This CDR3 has 13 amino acids. CDR3 DNA sequence: TGTGCCGGCAGCTCACAGAGGAACTATGGCTACACCTTC. It encodes CAGSSQRNYGYTF.

This clonotype occurred once. The rearrangement uses TRBV7-2 and TRBJ1-2, with D uncertain. The germline V gene encodes CDR1 SGHTA and CDR2 FQGNSA. V was cut by 7 bases and J by 3 bases, with 12 bases left in between. The CDR3 is 13 residues long. CDR3 amino acids: CASTPVADYGYTF. The CDR3 DNA reads TGTGCCAGCACTCCAGTCGCCGACTATGGCTACACCTTC.

V usage is TRBV27 and J usage is TRBJ1-5; D uncertain. Germline-derived CDR1 and CDR2 are MNHEY and SMNVEV (reference sequence). CDR3 length equals 15 residues. Trimming removed 7 bases at V and 6 bases at J, with 19 bases between. CDR3 in DNA: TGTGCCAGCACTCGAACACCGGACGGCAGTCAGCCCCAGCATTTT. It is translated as CASTRTPDGSQPQHF.

This clonotype was found a few times. CDR3 region: CASSLSRIYGYTF. The CDR3 DNA sequence: TGTGCCAGCAGCTTGAGCAGGATCTATGGCTACACCTTC. V is TRBV5-6 and J is TRBJ1-2; D remains unclear. The CDR3 consists of 13 residues. Germline-derived CDR1 and CDR2 are SGHDT and YYEEEE. V lost 1 base, J lost 4 bases, and 8 bases lay in between.

This clonotype has at least ten counts. The chain has TRBV7-2 and TRBJ1-3, with D uncertain. The V end was cut by 5 bases, the J end by 9 bases, with 8 bases between. Germline V CDR1 and CDR2: SGHTA, FQGNSA. CDR3 length: 11 residues. The CDR3 nucleotides read TGTGCCAGCAGCCCTTCTGGCACCATATATTTT. Protein product: CASSPSGTIYF.

This sequence joins TRBV7-3 and TRBJ2-5; tentative D call: TRBD2 (5 bases). The CDR3 has 13 residues. Germline V gene lookup returns CDR1 SGHTA and CDR2 FQGTGA. Trimming shortened V by 4 bases and J by 3 bases, and 9 bases separated the two germline ends. The CDR3 nucleotides read TGTGCCAGCAGCTCGGACTTAAAAGAGACCCAGTACTTC. The encoded protein is CASSSDLKETQYF. The full variable domain, its missing parts supplied by reference TRBV7-3 and TRBJ2-5, is GAGVSQTPSNKVTEKGKYVELRCDPISGHTALYWYRQSLGQGPEFLIYFQGTGAADDSGLPNDRFFAVRPEGSVSTLKIQRTERGDSAVYLCASSSDLKETQYFGPGTRLLVL.

The gene calls are TRBV29-1 and TRBJ1-1; maybe TRBD1 (5 bases). Germline V gives CDR1 SQVTM, CDR2 ANQGSEA. With 4 bases removed from V and 11 bases from J, the gap between germline ends came to 11 bases. The CDR3 totals 10 residues. CDR3 protein: CSVGGGSAFF. The CDR3 DNA reads as TGCAGCGTTGGGGGGGGATCGGCTTTCTTT.

This clonotype was picked up a small number of times. The V call is TRBV20-1, the J call TRBJ1-1; D perhaps matches TRBD1 (6 bases). V was pared by 5 bases and J by 5 bases, with 15 bases between. The CDR3 contains 13 residues. Per germline, CDR1 DFQATT and CDR2 SNEGSKA (reference sequence). The CDR3 sequence: CSADLTGRTEAFF. The CDR3 coding sequence is TGCAGTGCTGATCTCACAGGGCGGACTGAAGCTTTCTTT.

This clonotype has more than one count but fewer than ten. The chain is built from TRBV29-1 and TRBJ2-7; D may be TRBD2 (5 bases). Germline values: CDR1 SQVTM, CDR2 ANQGSEA. The ends were cut back, 7 bases at V and 6 bases at J, with 10 bases in the middle. This CDR3 has 10 amino acids. The CDR3 loop is CSARTVEQYF. The CDR3 coding sequence is TGCAGCGCTCGGACTGTCGAGCAGTACTTC.

This rearrangement joins TRBV7-2 to TRBJ2-1; D remains unclear. Trimming shortened V by 0 bases and J by 1 base, and 7 bases separated the two germline ends. Germline V gene lookup returns CDR1 SGHTA and CDR2 FQGNSA. The CDR3 totals 15 residues. This CDR3 reads CASSLASPSYNEQFF. The DNA of the CDR3 is TGTGCCAGCAGCTTAGCGTCCCCGTCCTACAATGAGCAGTTCTTC.

This clonotype was observed a few times. This chain connects TRBV11-2 to TRBJ2-5, with D uncertain. Germline CDR1 is SGHAT and CDR2 is FQNNGV. V gave up 0 bases and J gave up 4 bases, with 6 bases separating them. The length of the CDR3 is 13 residues. DNA for the CDR3: TGTGCCAGCAGCTTAGATTGGCCAGAGACCCAGTACTTC. Residues: CASSLDWPETQYF.

This chain joins TRBV7-3 and TRBJ2-1, with TRBD2 as a possible D gene (6 bases). Trimming stripped 5 bases from V and 6 bases from J, with 20 bases between. The CDR3 spans 16 residues. The germline V gene encodes CDR1 SGHTA and CDR2 FQGTGA. The CDR3 bases are TGTGCCAGCAGCCCATACCCACGGTCACTAGCCAATGAGCAGTTCTTC. It is translated as CASSPYPRSLANEQFF.

This clonotype appeared a few times. The rearrangement uses TRBV6-1 and TRBJ2-2; D is possibly TRBD1 (6 bases). The ends were cut back, 1 base at V and 11 bases at J, with 11 bases in the middle. CDR3 length: 13 residues. The germline V gene has CDR1 MNHNS and CDR2 SASEGT. The CDR3 coding sequence is TGTGCCAGCAGTGAAGGAGGGGGTCTCGAGCTGTTTTTT. Its protein product is CASSEGGGLELFF.

V gene TRBV29-1 combines with J gene TRBJ1-2, with a weak D call TRBD1 (6 bases). The CDR3 has 12 amino acids. V was shortened by 2 bases and J by 4 bases, with 8 bases between the two germline ends. Per the germline V gene, CDR1 is SQVTM and CDR2 is ANQGSEA. In DNA, the CDR3 is TGCAGCGTTGAACGGACAGTCTATGGCTACACCTTC. Translating it yields CSVERTVYGYTF.